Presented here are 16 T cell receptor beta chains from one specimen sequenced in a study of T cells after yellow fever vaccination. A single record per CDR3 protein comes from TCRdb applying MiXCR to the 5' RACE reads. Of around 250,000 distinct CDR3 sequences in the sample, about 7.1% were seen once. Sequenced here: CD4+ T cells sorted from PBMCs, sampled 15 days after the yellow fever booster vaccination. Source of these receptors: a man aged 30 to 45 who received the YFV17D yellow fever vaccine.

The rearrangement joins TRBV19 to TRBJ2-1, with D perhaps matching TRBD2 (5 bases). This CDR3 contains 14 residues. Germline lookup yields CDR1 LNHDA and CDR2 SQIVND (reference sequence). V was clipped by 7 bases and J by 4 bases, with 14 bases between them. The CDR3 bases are TGTGCCAGTAAGGAAAGCGGAAAGTACAATGAGCAGTTCTTC. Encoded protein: CASKESGKYNEQFF.

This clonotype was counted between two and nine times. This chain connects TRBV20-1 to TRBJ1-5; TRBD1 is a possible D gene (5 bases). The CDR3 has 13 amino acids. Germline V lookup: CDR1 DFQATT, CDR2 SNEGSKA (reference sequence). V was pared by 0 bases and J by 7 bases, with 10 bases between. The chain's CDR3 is CSARDLGEQPQHF. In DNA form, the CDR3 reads TGCAGTGCTAGAGATCTAGGGGAACAGCCCCAGCATTTT.

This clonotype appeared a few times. In DNA, the CDR3 is TGTGCCAGCAGGAATACCGGAGGTCCCAATGAAAAACTGTTTTTT. This codes for CASRNTGGPNEKLFF. The chain links TRBV7-9 to TRBJ1-4; D is unclear. Germline CDR1 is SEHNR and CDR2 is FQNEAQ (reference sequence). The CDR3 consists of 15 residues. The ends were cut back, 6 bases at V and 5 bases at J, with 16 bases in the middle.

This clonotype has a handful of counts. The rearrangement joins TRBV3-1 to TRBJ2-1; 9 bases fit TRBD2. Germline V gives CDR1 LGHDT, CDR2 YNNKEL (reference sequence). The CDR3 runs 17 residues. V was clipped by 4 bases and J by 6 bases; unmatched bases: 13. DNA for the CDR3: TGTGCCAGCAGCCGACTAAGGACTAGCGTGAGATTCAATGAGCAGTTCTTC. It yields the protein CASSRLRTSVRFNEQFF.

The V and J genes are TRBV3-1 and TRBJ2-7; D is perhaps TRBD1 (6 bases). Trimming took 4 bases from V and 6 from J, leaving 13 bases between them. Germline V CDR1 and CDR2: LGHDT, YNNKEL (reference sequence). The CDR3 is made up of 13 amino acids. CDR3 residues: CASSLGTNCEQYF. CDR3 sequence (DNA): TGTGCCAGCAGCCTCGGGACAAACTGCGAGCAGTACTTC.

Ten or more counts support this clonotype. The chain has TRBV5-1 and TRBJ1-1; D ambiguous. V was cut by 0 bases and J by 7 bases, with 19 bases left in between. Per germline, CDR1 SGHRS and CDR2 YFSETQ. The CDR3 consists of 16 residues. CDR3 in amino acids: CASSLVGLGTVNEAFF. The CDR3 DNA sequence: TGCGCCAGCAGCTTGGTAGGGTTAGGAACGGTCAATGAAGCTTTCTTT.

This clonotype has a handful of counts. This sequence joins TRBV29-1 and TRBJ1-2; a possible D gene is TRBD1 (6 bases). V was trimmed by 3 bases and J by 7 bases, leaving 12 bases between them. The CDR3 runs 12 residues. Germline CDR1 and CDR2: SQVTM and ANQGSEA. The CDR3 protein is CSVEWGPSGYTF. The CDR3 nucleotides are TGCAGCGTTGAGTGGGGGCCAAGTGGCTACACCTTC.

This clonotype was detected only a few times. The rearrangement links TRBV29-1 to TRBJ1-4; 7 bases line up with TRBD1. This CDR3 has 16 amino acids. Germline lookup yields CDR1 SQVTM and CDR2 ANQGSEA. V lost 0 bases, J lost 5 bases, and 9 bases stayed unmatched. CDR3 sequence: CSVEDGRRGGNEKLFF. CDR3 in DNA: TGCAGCGTTGAAGATGGACGCAGGGGGGGGAATGAAAAACTGTTTTTT.

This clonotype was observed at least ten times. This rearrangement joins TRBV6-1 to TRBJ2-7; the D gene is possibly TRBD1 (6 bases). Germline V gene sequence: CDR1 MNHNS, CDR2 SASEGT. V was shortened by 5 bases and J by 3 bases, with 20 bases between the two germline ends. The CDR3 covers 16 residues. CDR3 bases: TGTGCCAGCAGTCGAGGACAGTTAAGTGGGCGCTACGAGCAGTACTTC. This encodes CASSRGQLSGRYEQYF.

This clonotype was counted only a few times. The CDR3 reads CASSRYNSGNTIYF. The CDR3, as DNA: TGTGCCAGCAGCCGATATAACTCTGGAAACACCATATATTTT. This chain uses TRBV6-5 with TRBJ1-3, with D unresolved. Trimming shortened V by 6 bases and J by 0 bases, and 9 bases separated the two germline ends. In germline, CDR1 is MNHEY, CDR2 SVGAGI. The CDR3 covers 14 residues.

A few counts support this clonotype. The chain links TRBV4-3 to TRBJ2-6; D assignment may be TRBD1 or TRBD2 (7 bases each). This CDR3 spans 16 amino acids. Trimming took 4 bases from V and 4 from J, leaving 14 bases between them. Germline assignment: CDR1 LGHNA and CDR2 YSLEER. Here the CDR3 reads CASSPGRGPGANVLTF. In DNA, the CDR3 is TGCGCCAGCAGCCCGGGGAGGGGGCCAGGGGCCAACGTCCTGACTTTC.

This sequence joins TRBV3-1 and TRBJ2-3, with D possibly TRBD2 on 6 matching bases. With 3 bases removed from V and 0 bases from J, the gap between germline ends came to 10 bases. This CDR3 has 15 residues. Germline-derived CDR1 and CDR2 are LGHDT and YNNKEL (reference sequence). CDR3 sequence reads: CASSQAGTSTDTQYF. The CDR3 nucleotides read TGTGCCAGCAGCCAGGCCGGGACTAGCACAGATACGCAGTATTTT.

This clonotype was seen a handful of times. This CDR3 reads CASSLDNRLADEQYF. CDR3 nucleotides: TGTGCCAGCAGCTTAGACAACCGACTAGCGGATGAGCAGTACTTC. The chain employs TRBV7-8 and TRBJ2-7; 9 nucleotides agree with TRBD2. Germline loops: CDR1 SGHVS, CDR2 FQNEAQ. V gave up 1 base and J gave up 7 bases; unmatched junction bases: 8. CDR3 length: 15 residues. Variable domain in full (rest from reference TRBV7-8 and TRBJ2-7): GAGVSQSPRYKVAKRGQDVALRCDPISGHVSLFWYQQALGQGPEFLTYFQNEAQLDKSGLPSDRFFAERPEGSVSTLKIQRTQQEDSAVYLCASSLDNRLADEQYFGPGTRLTVT.

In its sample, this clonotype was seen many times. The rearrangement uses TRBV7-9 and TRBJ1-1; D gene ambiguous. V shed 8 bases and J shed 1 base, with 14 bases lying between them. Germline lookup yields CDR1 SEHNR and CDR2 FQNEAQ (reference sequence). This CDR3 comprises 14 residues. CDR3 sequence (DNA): TGTGCCAGCCACAGCGGACGGGAGAACACTGAAGCTTTCTTT. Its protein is CASHSGRENTEAFF.

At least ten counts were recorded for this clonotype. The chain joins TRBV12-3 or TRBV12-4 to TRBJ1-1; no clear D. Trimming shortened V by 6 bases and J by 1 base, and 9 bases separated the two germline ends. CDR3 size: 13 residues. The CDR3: CASSRTRNTEAFF. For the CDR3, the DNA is TGTGCCAGCAGCCGAACACGGAACACTGAAGCTTTCTTT.

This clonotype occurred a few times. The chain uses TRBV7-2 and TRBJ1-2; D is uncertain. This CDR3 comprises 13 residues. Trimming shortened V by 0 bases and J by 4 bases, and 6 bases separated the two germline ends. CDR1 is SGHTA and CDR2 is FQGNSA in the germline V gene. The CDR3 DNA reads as TGTGCCAGCAGCTTAGCACGGAGCTATGGCTACACCTTC. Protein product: CASSLARSYGYTF. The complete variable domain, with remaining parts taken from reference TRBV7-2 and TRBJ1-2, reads GAGVSQSPSNKVTEKGKDVELRCDPISGHTALYWYRQSLGQGLEFLIYFQGNSAPDKSGLPSDRFSAERTGGSVSTLTIQRTQQEDSAVYLCASSLARSYGYTFGSGTRLTVV.